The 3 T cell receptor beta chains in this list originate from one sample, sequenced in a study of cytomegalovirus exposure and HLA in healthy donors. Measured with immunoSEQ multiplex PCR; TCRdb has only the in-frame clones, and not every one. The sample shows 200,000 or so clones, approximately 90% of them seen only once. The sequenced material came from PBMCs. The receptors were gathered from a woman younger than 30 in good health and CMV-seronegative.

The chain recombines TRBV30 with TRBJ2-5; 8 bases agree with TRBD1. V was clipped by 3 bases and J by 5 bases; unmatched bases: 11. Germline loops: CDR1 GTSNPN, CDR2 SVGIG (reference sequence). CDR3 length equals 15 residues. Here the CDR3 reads CAWSPLTGARETQYF. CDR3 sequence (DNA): TGTGCCTGGAGCCCCCTGACAGGGGCACGGGAGACCCAGTACTTC.

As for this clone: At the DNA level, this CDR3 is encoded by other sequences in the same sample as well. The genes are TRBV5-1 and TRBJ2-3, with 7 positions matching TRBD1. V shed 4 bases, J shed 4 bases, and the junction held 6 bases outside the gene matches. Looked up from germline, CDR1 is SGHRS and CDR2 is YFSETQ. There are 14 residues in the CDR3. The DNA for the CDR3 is TGCGCCAGCAGCCTTAGACAGGGCGCAGATACGCAGTATTTT. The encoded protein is CASSLRQGADTQYF. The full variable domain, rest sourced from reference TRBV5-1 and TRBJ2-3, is KAGVTQTPRYLIKTRGQQVTLSCSPISGHRSVSWYQQTPGQGLQFLFEYFSETQRNKGNFPGRFSGRQFSNSRSEMNVSTLELGDSALYLCASSLRQGADTQYFGPGTRLTVL.

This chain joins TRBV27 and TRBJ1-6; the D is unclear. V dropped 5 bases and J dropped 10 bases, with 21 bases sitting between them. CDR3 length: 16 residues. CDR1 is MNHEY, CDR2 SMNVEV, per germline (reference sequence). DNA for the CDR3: TGTGCCAGCAGTGGACGCAGGACTTCCCCGTGGTCACCCCTCCACTTT. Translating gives CASSGRRTSPWSPLHF.